This TCR beta chain was captured in a study of T cells in Graves' hyperthyroidism and ophthalmopathy. The investigators amplified TCR beta CDR3 regions from RNA transcripts. The HTBI primer set drove a first-round RT-PCR of the TCR CDR3. TCRdb recomputed calls from the multiplex PCR reads with MiXCR, one row per CDR3 protein. The sample yields hundreds of thousands of distinct CDR3 sequences, approximately 14% seen once. This CDR3 is built from 11 residues. Germline V gene lookup returns CDR1 GTSNPN and CDR2 SVGIG (reference sequence). Trimming took 5 bases from V and 13 from J; bases not matched to a gene: 7. This clonotype was detected ten times or more. No ophthalmopathy progression within 18 months constituted stable Graves' hyperthyroidism. From 9 to 10 ml of fresh peripheral blood, PBMCs were isolated.

The sequence was obtained from a woman between 18 and 29 years old with Graves' hyperthyroidism. This rearrangement joins TRBV30 to TRBJ2-1; 8 bases are a match to TRBD1. Sequenced material: blood. CDR3 sequence: CAWGQGSEQFF. The CDR3 region has the DNA TGTGCCTGGGGACAGGGAAGTGAACAGTTCTTC. Full variable domain (rest looked up from reference TRBV30 and TRBJ2-1): SQTIHQWPATLVQPVGSPLSLECTVEGTSNPNLYWYRQAAGRGLQLLFYSVGIGQISSEVPQNLSASRPQDRQFILSSKKLLLSDSGFYLCAWGQGSEQFFGPGTRLTVL.